These 22 T cell receptor beta chains originate from one sample sequenced in a study of cytomegalovirus exposure and HLA in healthy donors. PCR employed 60 Vbeta and 13 Jbeta primers. Generated by immunoSEQ multiplex PCR, the TCRdb table keeps only in-frame clones and is missing some. The sample has fewer than 65,000 clones; 73% are singletons. The sample consisted of PBMCs. The receptors originated from a man aged 50-60 years in good health and CMV-seronegative.

This clone was counted a single time. The rearrangement uses TRBV27 and TRBJ1-1, with 9 nucleotides matching TRBD1. This CDR3 spans 13 amino acids. Germline values: CDR1 MNHEY, CDR2 SMNVEV (reference sequence). Losses at the gene ends were 7 bases for V and 11 bases for J; bases not matched to a gene: 11. The CDR3 bases are TGTGCCAGCATGGGACAGGGTTTACCCTGGGCTTTCTTT. The encoded protein is CASMGQGLPWAFF.

This chain connects TRBV7-6 to TRBJ1-2; possible D gene TRBD1, 5 bases. This CDR3 comprises 14 residues. CDR1 and CDR2 (germline): SGHVS, FNYEAQ. V lost 2 bases, J lost 4 bases, and 11 bases lay in between. The CDR3 spells CASSLRVGGYGYTF. CDR3 nucleotide sequence: TGTGCCAGCAGCTTACGAGTCGGGGGCTATGGCTACACCTTC.

This clone occurred once. V gene TRBV9 combines with J gene TRBJ2-2, with 10 bases aligning to TRBD2. CDR1 and CDR2 from the germline V gene are SGDLS and YYNGEE. V was pared by 2 bases and J by 7 bases, with 11 bases of the junction left unmatched. The CDR3 spans 17 residues. The CDR3 is CASSVTSGWTKNGELFF. The DNA of the CDR3 is TGTGCCAGCAGCGTGACTAGCGGGTGGACTAAAAACGGGGAGCTGTTTTTT.

The rearrangement uses TRBV11-3 and TRBJ2-3, with 13 bases matching TRBD2. CDR3 length: 18 amino acids. V was clipped by 5 bases and J by 6 bases; unmatched bases: 14. Per the germline V gene, CDR1 is SGHNT and CDR2 is YENEEA. DNA for the CDR3: TGTGCCAGCAGCCGAGGGACTAGCGGGGCCGCTCTCCGGGATACGCAGTATTTT. It translates to CASSRGTSGAALRDTQYF. The full variable domain, completed using reference TRBV11-3 and TRBJ2-3, is EAGVVQSPRYKIIEKKQPVAFWCNPISGHNTLYWYLQNLGQGPELLIRYENEEAVDDSQLPKDRFSAERLKGVDSTLKIQPAELGDSAVYLCASSRGTSGAALRDTQYFGPGTRLTVL.

The chain carries TRBV9 and TRBJ2-3; the D gene is possibly TRBD2 (7 bases). CDR3 length: 14 residues. The V end lost 8 bases, the J end lost 6 bases, and 19 bases lay between the germline ends. Germline V gene lookup returns CDR1 SGDLS and CDR2 YYNGEE. CDR3 residues: CARTRRGGRDTQYF. In nucleotides, the CDR3 is TGTGCCAGAACAAGGAGGGGGGGCCGGGATACGCAGTATTTT. Full variable domain (remainder filled in from reference TRBV9 and TRBJ2-3): DSGVTQTPKHLITATGQRVTLRCSPRSGDLSVYWYQQSLDQGLQFLIQYYNGEERAKGNILERFSAQQFPDLHSELNLSSLELGDSALYFCARTRRGGRDTQYFGPGTRLTVL.

The J gene is TRBJ1-2, the V gene TRBV27; 7 nucleotides match TRBD1. V shed 3 bases and J 1 base; nucleotides not matched to a gene: 2. CDR3 length: 14 amino acids. Germline loops: CDR1 MNHEY, CDR2 SMNVEV (reference sequence). The CDR3: CASSFQGGNYGYTF. The CDR3 coding sequence is TGTGCCAGCAGTTTCCAGGGGGGTAACTATGGCTACACCTTC.

The chain recombines TRBV6-1 with TRBJ1-5, with unresolved D. This CDR3 has 12 amino acids. V lost 6 bases, J lost 5 bases, and 8 bases lay in between. Per germline, CDR1 MNHNS and CDR2 SASEGT. DNA of the CDR3: TGTGCCAGCAGGGGAGCCCATCAGCCCCAGCATTTT. It codes for CASRGAHQPQHF.

The V call is TRBV6-1, the J call TRBJ2-2; D possibly corresponds to TRBD2 (6 bases). Germline CDR1 reads MNHNS; CDR2 reads SASEGT. Trimming shortened V by 6 bases and J by 5 bases, and 10 bases separated the two germline ends. CDR3 size: 13 residues. CDR3 residues: CASRRGLTGELFF. CDR3 coding DNA: TGTGCCAGCAGGCGGGGACTGACCGGGGAGCTGTTTTTT.

This clone occurred a few times. CDR3 amino acids: CASSRAGVATDTQYF. The CDR3 region has the DNA TGCGCCAGCAGCCGAGCGGGGGTGGCGACAGATACGCAGTATTTT. V and J are TRBV5-1 and TRBJ2-3; 8 bases fit TRBD2. In germline, CDR1 is SGHRS, CDR2 YFSETQ. The length of the CDR3 is 15 residues. With V trimmed by 4 bases and J by 3 bases, 7 bases remained unmatched.

This clone was seen a handful of times. V usage is TRBV30 and J usage is TRBJ2-7, with a possible D match to TRBD2 (6 bases). This CDR3 contains 14 residues. The germline gives CDR1 GTSNPN, CDR2 SVGIG (reference sequence). Trimming stripped 1 base from V and 9 bases from J, with 19 bases between. DNA for the CDR3: TGTGCCTGGAGTGAAGGACTATCGTCTGGCGGGCAGTACTTC. Protein sequence: CAWSEGLSSGGQYF. Full variable domain (missing parts from reference TRBV30 and TRBJ2-7): SQTIHQWPATLVQPVGSPLSLECTVEGTSNPNLYWYRQAAGRGLQLLFYSVGIGQISSEVPQNLSASRPQDRQFILSSKKLLLSDSGFYLCAWSEGLSSGGQYFGPGTRLTVT.

The chain recombines TRBV2 with TRBJ2-7; TRBD1 matches at 8 bases. This CDR3 is built from 13 residues. J gave up 2 bases and V 7 bases, and 4 bases lay outside the gene matches. Germline V gene lookup returns CDR1 SNHLY and CDR2 FYNNEI. CDR3 sequence (DNA): TGTGCCAGCAACCCGGACAGGGCCTACGAGCAGTACTTC. Amino acids: CASNPDRAYEQYF.

The chain links TRBV11-2 to TRBJ2-7; tentatively, D is TRBD2 (5 bases). The CDR3 length is 16 residues. Germline V gives CDR1 SGHAT, CDR2 FQNNGV. Trimming cost V 5 bases and J 6 bases, with 23 bases left between them. For the CDR3, the DNA is TGTGCCAGCAGCCAAGAAGCCCGGGGTGCTTGGGGCGAGCAGTACTTC. This codes for CASSQEARGAWGEQYF.

The chain is built from TRBV1 and TRBJ2-1; TRBD2, as called in the table, went unchecked against the DNA. TRBV1 is given as a pseudogene. This CDR3 comprises 17 residues. The DNA for the CDR3 is TGCACCAGCAGCCAAGGGGATCGCGGGGGCCACTACAATGAGCAGTTCTTC. Translating it yields CTSSQGDRGGHYNEQFF.

As concerns this clone: This same CDR3 is encoded by further DNA sequences in the sample. This chain uses TRBV15 with TRBJ2-4; D gene ambiguous. The germline gives CDR1 LNHNV, CDR2 YYDKDF (reference sequence). V was cut by 5 bases and J by 4 bases, with 12 bases left in between. This CDR3 spans 14 amino acids. CDR3 nucleotide sequence: TGTGCCACCAGCCTCGCGTCGAGTAAAAACATTCAGTACTTC. Translation gives CATSLASSKNIQYF.

This chain uses TRBV9 with TRBJ1-6, with D tentatively TRBD1 (5 bases). Looked up from germline, CDR1 is SGDLS and CDR2 is YYNGEE. V lost 2 bases and J lost 9, with 6 bases in between. The CDR3 is made up of 12 amino acids. CDR3 sequence: CASSVGGSPLHF. The DNA for the CDR3 is TGTGCCAGCAGCGTGGGGGGTTCACCCCTCCACTTT. The full variable domain, its missing parts supplied by reference TRBV9 and TRBJ1-6, is DSGVTQTPKHLITATGQRVTLRCSPRSGDLSVYWYQQSLDQGLQFLIQYYNGEERAKGNILERFSAQQFPDLHSELNLSSLELGDSALYFCASSVGGSPLHFGNGTRLTVT.

V usage is TRBV5-1 and J usage is TRBJ2-3; the match to TRBD2 covers 10 bases. CDR1 and CDR2 (germline): SGHRS, YFSETQ. The CDR3 totals 15 residues. V was clipped by 5 bases and J by 0 bases; unmatched bases: 3. CDR3 nucleotides: TGCGCCAGCAGTAGACTAGCGGGTAGCACAGATACGCAGTATTTT. It translates to CASSRLAGSTDTQYF.

This rearrangement joins TRBV19 to TRBJ2-2; tentatively, D is TRBD2 (6 bases). The CDR3 extends over 13 amino acids. V was clipped by 6 bases and J by 7 bases, with 12 bases between them. Germline CDR1 is LNHDA and CDR2 is SQIVND (reference sequence). The CDR3, as DNA: TGTGCCAGTAGCGGAATCGGGGGCGGGGAGCTGTTTTTT. Amino acid sequence: CASSGIGGGELFF.

The CDR3: CASSLSRGVGTDTQYF. As DNA, the CDR3 is TGTGCCAGCAGCTTATCCCGGGGGGTTGGCACAGATACGCAGTATTTT. This sequence joins TRBV5-6 and TRBJ2-3; 7 nucleotides agree with TRBD2. V lost 2 bases to trimming and J lost 1 base; unmatched junction nucleotides: 7. CDR1 and CDR2 (germline): SGHDT, YYEEEE. The CDR3 covers 16 residues.

V usage is TRBV11-2 and J usage is TRBJ1-6, with 10 bases matching TRBD1. Germline V gene lookup returns CDR1 SGHAT and CDR2 FQNNGV. The CDR3 is 15 amino acids. V gave up 4 bases and J gave up 9 bases; unmatched junction bases: 6. The CDR3 DNA sequence: TGTGCCAGCAGCTATCCGGGACAGGGGAGTTCACCCCTCCACTTT. Its translation is CASSYPGQGSSPLHF.

The gene calls are TRBV25-1 and TRBJ1-1; 7 nucleotides align to TRBD1. The CDR3 runs 13 residues. CDR1 MGHDK and CDR2 SYGVNS come from the germline V gene. V trimming: 6 bases; J trimming: 6 bases; junction bases outside the gene matches: 7. CDR3 bases: TGTGCCAGCAGCCCCGGGGACAGCGCTGAAGCTTTCTTT. It specifies CASSPGDSAEAFF.

V is TRBV15 and J is TRBJ1-4; weak D call: TRBD1 (5 bases). Germline values: CDR1 LNHNV, CDR2 YYDKDF (reference sequence). V dropped 1 base and J dropped 8 bases, with 11 bases sitting between them. CDR3 size: 14 residues. The CDR3 is CATSRGRVREKLFF. Written as DNA, the CDR3 is TGTGCCACCAGCAGAGGCAGGGTGAGGGAAAAACTGTTTTTT.

This clone was counted a few times. This chain joins TRBV5-3 and TRBJ2-2; TRBD2 aligns across 7 bases. TRBV5-3 is an open reading frame, and its role is uncertain. The CDR3 spans 15 residues. V trimming: 0 bases; J trimming: 4 bases; junction bases outside the gene matches: 3. The CDR3 reads CARSLAAGSTGELFF. CDR3 bases: TGTGCCAGAAGCTTGGCAGCGGGGAGCACCGGGGAGCTGTTTTTT.